A selection of T cell receptor beta chains follows, all from one sample in a study of T-cell reconstitution after alpha-beta-depleted transplantation in children. MiXCR, applied by TCRdb to the PCR reads, yields one record per CDR3 protein. Counted here are 300,000 or so distinct CDR3 sequences, about a tenth occurring once; the ten biggest clones make up about 9.4%. The sample in question was PBMCs from the stem cell graft donor, obtained from the stem cell graft. These receptors came from a human donor who donated a stem cell graft to a child with SCID. Each CDR3 is given with its conserved first and last residue. D genes are given only for firm matches. Not all rows give a size; the values are once, few, many and, for expanded clones, a class.

cdr3_length clone_size d_call j_call v_call cdr3_aa cdr3_nt
16 few TRBD2 TRBJ2-7 TRBV6-5 CASSQGGQILEYEQYF TGTGCCAGCAGTCAGGGAGGGCAGATACTTGAATACGAGCAGTACTTC
15 few TRBD1 TRBJ1-5 TRBV12-3/TRBV12-4 CASTGTGAVGQPQHF TGTGCCAGCACCGGGACAGGGGCGGTGGGTCAGCCCCAGCATTTT
16 - TRBD1 TRBJ2-3 TRBV5-1 CASSLGTGVTTDTQYF TGCGCCAGCAGCTTGGGGACAGGGGTAACCACAGATACGCAGTATTTT
14 many - TRBJ1-2 TRBV19 CASSTRGGNYGYTF TGTGCCAGTAGTACCAGGGGTGGGAACTATGGCTACACCTTC
15 - - TRBJ2-5 TRBV11-2 CASSLVLGWQETQYF TGTGCCAGCAGCTTAGTTCTGGGGTGGCAAGAGACCCAGTACTTC
14 few TRBD2 TRBJ2-5 TRBV12-3/TRBV12-4 CATRPGLAEETQYF TGTGCCACCCGACCGGGACTAGCGGAAGAGACCCAGTACTTC
14 few - TRBJ2-7 TRBV2 CASSEEMVSYEQYF TGTGCCAGCAGTGAAGAGATGGTCTCCTACGAGCAGTACTTC
13 - - TRBJ2-7 TRBV7-9 CASSLFEVYEQYF TGTGCCAGCAGCTTATTTGAGGTTTACGAGCAGTACTTC
13 few - TRBJ2-5 TRBV20-1 CSARERVAQTQYF TGCAGTGCTAGAGAGCGAGTCGCACAGACCCAGTACTTC
15 - TRBD1 TRBJ2-1 TRBV20-1 CSAPIQDRGDNEQFF TGCAGTGCCCCTATCCAGGACAGGGGGGACAATGAGCAGTTCTTC
12 - TRBD2 TRBJ2-3 TRBV29-1 CSVSLAADTQYF TGCAGCGTTTCCCTAGCGGCAGATACGCAGTATTTT
14 few - TRBJ1-4 TRBV6-5 CASSYSEGNEKLFF TGTGCCAGCAGTTACTCGGAGGGGAATGAAAAACTGTTTTTT
16 - TRBD1 TRBJ2-5 TRBV9 CASSEQNRGMRETQYF TGTGCCAGCAGCGAACAGAACAGGGGCATGAGGGAGACCCAGTACTTC
13 - - TRBJ2-1 TRBV14 CASSQGNRYEQFF TGTGCCAGCAGCCAAGGTAATCGTTATGAGCAGTTCTTC
15 few TRBD1 TRBJ2-5 TRBV28 CASGTPGTGKETQYF TGTGCCAGCGGCACACCAGGGACAGGGAAAGAGACCCAGTACTTC
15 - - TRBJ1-4 TRBV20-1 CSARDPRDFREKLFF TGCAGTGCTAGAGATCCCAGGGATTTTCGGGAAAAACTGTTTTTT
16 - TRBD1 TRBJ2-7 TRBV6-1 CASSPPPGQGRDEQYF TGTGCCAGCAGTCCGCCCCCGGGACAGGGTAGAGACGAGCAGTACTTC
13 - - TRBJ1-2 TRBV27 CASRAMDFYGYTF TGTGCCAGCAGAGCTATGGATTTCTATGGCTACACCTTC
16 - - TRBJ2-7 TRBV27 CASSGTPGGLLGEQYF TGTGCCAGCAGTGGAACCCCGGGGGGCCTTTTGGGGGAGCAGTACTTC
14 few - TRBJ2-7 TRBV29-1 CSVQLQGTPYEQYF TGCAGCGTTCAACTCCAGGGGACCCCCTACGAGCAGTACTTC
14 - - TRBJ1-3 TRBV7-8 CASSQTSQGHTIYF TGTGCCAGCAGCCAAACCTCACAGGGACACACCATATATTTT
15 many TRBD2 TRBJ2-3 TRBV3-1 CASSLRGGRTDTQYF TGTGCCAGCAGCCTCCGCGGGGGGCGCACAGATACGCAGTATTTT
15 few - TRBJ2-4 TRBV29-1 CSVETGRLAKNIQYF TGCAGCGTTGAGACAGGGAGGTTGGCCAAAAACATTCAGTACTTC
14 many - TRBJ2-3 TRBV12-3/TRBV12-4 CASSLEGKGDTQYF TGTGCCAGCAGTTTAGAGGGGAAAGGAGATACGCAGTATTTT
15 many TRBD1 TRBJ1-2 TRBV12-3/TRBV12-4 CASSRSPKGAQGYTF TGTGCCAGCAGCAGATCCCCCAAGGGGGCGCAGGGCTACACCTTC
15 few - TRBJ1-5 TRBV5-1 CASSIGGGRNQPQHF TGCGCCAGCAGCATTGGGGGTGGGCGCAATCAGCCCCAGCATTTT
14 - - TRBJ1-2 TRBV12-3/TRBV12-4 CASTPGRRMYGYTF TGTGCCAGCACCCCGGGACGGCGAATGTATGGCTACACCTTC
16 many TRBD1 TRBJ2-3 TRBV24-1 CATSDARTGNTDTQYF TGTGCCACCAGTGATGCCCGGACAGGGAACACAGATACGCAGTATTTT
17 - TRBD1 TRBJ1-1 TRBV10-2 CASRPGTGGVMNTEAFF TGCGCCAGCAGACCCGGGACAGGGGGCGTCATGAACACTGAAGCTTTCTTT
16 - TRBD1 TRBJ1-3 TRBV11-2 CASSLLRGRNGNTIYF TGTGCCAGCAGCTTACTCAGGGGGCGAAATGGAAACACCATATATTTT
13 many - TRBJ1-1 TRBV6-5 CASSYRVNTEAFF TGTGCCAGCAGTTACAGGGTGAACACTGAAGCTTTCTTT
15 many - TRBJ1-6 TRBV5-5 CASSLAGIYNSPLHF TGTGCCAGCAGCTTGGCTGGGATTTATAATTCACCCCTCCACTTT
14 few TRBD1 TRBJ2-7 TRBV18 CASSPGQGAREQYF TGTGCCAGCTCACCGGGACAGGGGGCGCGGGAGCAGTACTTC
13 - - TRBJ2-7 TRBV7-9 CASSSVGSYEQYF TGTGCCAGCAGCTCCGTGGGGAGCTACGAGCAGTACTTC
16 many TRBD1 TRBJ2-1 TRBV11-3 CASSARDRGSYNEQFF TGTGCCAGCAGCGCCCGGGACAGGGGCTCCTACAATGAGCAGTTCTTC
16 many - TRBJ2-2 TRBV5-1 CASSLNIPSNTGELFF TGCGCCAGCAGCTTGAACATTCCGTCGAACACCGGGGAGCTGTTTTTT
15 - - TRBJ2-5 TRBV15 CATSRDPIQQETQYF TGTGCCACCAGCAGAGATCCCATCCAACAAGAGACCCAGTACTTC
14 - TRBD1 TRBJ1-1 TRBV19 CASSRQGARTEAFF TGTGCCAGTAGTCGACAGGGGGCGCGGACTGAAGCTTTCTTT
16 - - TRBJ2-2 TRBV9 CASSVMTFANTGELFF TGTGCCAGCAGCGTGATGACGTTCGCGAACACCGGGGAGCTGTTTTTT
15 - TRBD1 TRBJ1-2 TRBV7-6 CASSQYPQGAYGYTF TGTGCCAGCAGTCAATACCCACAGGGGGCCTATGGCTACACCTTC
13 few - TRBJ2-1 TRBV7-9 CASSRGPGVEQFF TGTGCCAGCAGCCGAGGCCCCGGGGTTGAGCAGTTCTTC
13 many - TRBJ2-2 TRBV29-1 CSAWNMNTGELFF TGCAGCGCGTGGAACATGAACACCGGGGAGCTGTTTTTT
15 - TRBD1 TRBJ2-2 TRBV20-1 CSAALGQGRAGELFF TGCAGTGCCGCCCTAGGACAGGGACGGGCCGGGGAGCTGTTTTTT
13 - - TRBJ1-2 TRBV5-1 CASSRRERDGYTF TGCGCCAGCAGCAGACGGGAGAGAGATGGCTACACCTTC
15 - TRBD1 TRBJ1-1 TRBV9 CASSGPGQEPSEAFF TGTGCCAGCAGCGGTCCGGGACAGGAGCCAAGTGAAGCTTTCTTT
15 - TRBD1 TRBJ1-1 TRBV10-3 CAISIAGTENTEAFF TGTGCCATCAGTATAGCCGGGACAGAGAACACTGAAGCTTTCTTT
15 many - TRBJ2-2 TRBV6-5 CASSYSRRNTGELFF TGTGCCAGCAGTTACTCAAGGAGAAACACCGGGGAGCTGTTTTTT
14 few - TRBJ2-7 TRBV20-1 CSAKSAEFTYEQYF TGCAGTGCTAAAAGCGCTGAATTTACCTACGAGCAGTACTTC
14 many - TRBJ1-5 TRBV7-3 CASSSAGGNQPQHF TGTGCCAGCAGCTCGGCTGGCGGGAATCAGCCCCAGCATTTT
13 many - TRBJ1-5 TRBV6-1 CASSRGSNQPQHF TGTGCCAGCAGCAGGGGAAGCAATCAGCCCCAGCATTTT
13 - TRBD1 TRBJ2-5 TRBV6-1 CASSRTGQETQYF TGTGCCAGCAGTAGGACAGGGCAAGAGACCCAGTACTTC
14 many - TRBJ1-1 TRBV12-3/TRBV12-4 CASNTWGGFTEAFF TGTGCCAGCAACACATGGGGAGGGTTCACTGAAGCTTTCTTT
15 - TRBD1 TRBJ1-5 TRBV6-1 CASRGTGWDNQPQHF TGTGCCAGCAGGGGGACAGGGTGGGACAATCAGCCCCAGCATTTT
14 - - TRBJ1-4 TRBV5-1 CASSLGQGREKLFF TGCGCCAGCAGCTTGGGGCAGGGGAGAGAAAAACTGTTTTTT
15 - TRBD1 TRBJ1-4 TRBV20-1 CSARYPRGRDEKLFF TGCAGTGCTAGATACCCCAGGGGGCGGGATGAAAAACTGTTTTTT
13 many - TRBJ1-1 TRBV6-2/TRBV6-3 CASSYKGNTEAFF TGTGCCAGCAGTTACAAGGGGAACACTGAAGCTTTCTTT
13 many - TRBJ2-3 TRBV5-1 CASSTSHQDTQYF TGCGCCAGCAGCACTAGTCACCAAGATACGCAGTATTTT